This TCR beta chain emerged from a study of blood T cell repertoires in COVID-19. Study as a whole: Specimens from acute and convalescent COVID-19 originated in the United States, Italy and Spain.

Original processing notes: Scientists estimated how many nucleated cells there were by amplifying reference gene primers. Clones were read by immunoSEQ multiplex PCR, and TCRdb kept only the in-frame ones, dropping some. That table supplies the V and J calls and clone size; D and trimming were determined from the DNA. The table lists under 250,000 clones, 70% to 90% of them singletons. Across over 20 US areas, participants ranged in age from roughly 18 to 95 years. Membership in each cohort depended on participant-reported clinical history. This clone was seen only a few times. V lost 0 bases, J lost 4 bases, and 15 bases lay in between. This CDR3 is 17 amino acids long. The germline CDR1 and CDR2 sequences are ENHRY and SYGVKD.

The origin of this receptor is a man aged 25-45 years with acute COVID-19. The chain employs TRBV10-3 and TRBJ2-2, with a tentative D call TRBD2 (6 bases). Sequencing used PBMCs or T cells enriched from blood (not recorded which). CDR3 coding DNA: TGTGCCATCAGTGAGTCGAGTCGGAGGGGATTCACCGGGGAGCTGTTTTTT. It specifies CAISESSRRGFTGELFF.